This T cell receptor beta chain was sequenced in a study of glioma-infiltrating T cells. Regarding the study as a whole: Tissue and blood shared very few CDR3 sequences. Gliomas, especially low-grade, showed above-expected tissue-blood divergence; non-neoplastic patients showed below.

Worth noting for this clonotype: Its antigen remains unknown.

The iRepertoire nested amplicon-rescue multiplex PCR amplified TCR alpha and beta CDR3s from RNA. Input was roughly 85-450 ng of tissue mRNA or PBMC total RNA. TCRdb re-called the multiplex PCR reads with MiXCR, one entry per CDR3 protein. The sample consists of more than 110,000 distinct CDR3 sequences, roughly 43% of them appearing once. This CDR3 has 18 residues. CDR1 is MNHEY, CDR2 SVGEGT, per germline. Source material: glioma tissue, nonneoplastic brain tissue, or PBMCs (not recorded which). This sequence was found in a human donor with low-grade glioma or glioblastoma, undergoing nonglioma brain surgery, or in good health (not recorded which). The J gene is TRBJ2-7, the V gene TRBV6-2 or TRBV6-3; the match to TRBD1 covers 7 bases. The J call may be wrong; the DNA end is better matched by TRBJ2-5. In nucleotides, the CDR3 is TGTGCCAGCAGTTACTCTCCGAGGACAGGTGTCCCTCCGGAGACCCAGTACTTC. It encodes CASSYSPRTGVPPETQYF.